This T cell receptor beta chain derives from a study of persistence of HIV-infected CD4 T cells. The libraries were made with immunoSEQ version 4 in survey mode. The data were produced by immunoSEQ multiplex PCR, yet TCRdb's version contains in-frame clones alone and is incomplete. The repertoire consists of about 13,000 clones, with about 70% occurring once and the leading ten covering 6.5% to 8.5%. Overlapping HIV-1 Gag 15-mer peptides at around 1 ug per peptide per mL were used. Responding CD4+ T cells were sorted by upregulation of both CD40 ligand and CD69. Anti-CD28/CD49d costimulation, CD40-blocking antibody and enfuvirtide were given to CD8-depleted PBMCs for roughly 19 hours. The CDR3 sequence is 17 residues long. V lost 2 bases and J 1 base, leaving 12 bases between the germline ends. The germline CDR1 and CDR2 sequences are SGHDN and FVKESK. Whole-study findings and limits: Compared with CD3/CD28-stimulated cells, CMV- and Gag-responding cells showed lower TCRbeta richness.

For this clone: Its target is unknown.

The sequence was collected from an adult man with HIV who was CMV-seropositive. The chain uses TRBV14 and TRBJ1-6; the D gene is possibly TRBD1 (5 bases). Sample: CD4+ T cells sorted from PBMCs after approximately 19-hour stimulation, taken from a patient who received antiretroviral therapy. CDR3 nucleotide sequence: TGTGCCAGCAGCCAAATGGGAAGGGGTTCCTATAATTCACCCCTCCACTTT. Translation gives CASSQMGRGSYNSPLHF.